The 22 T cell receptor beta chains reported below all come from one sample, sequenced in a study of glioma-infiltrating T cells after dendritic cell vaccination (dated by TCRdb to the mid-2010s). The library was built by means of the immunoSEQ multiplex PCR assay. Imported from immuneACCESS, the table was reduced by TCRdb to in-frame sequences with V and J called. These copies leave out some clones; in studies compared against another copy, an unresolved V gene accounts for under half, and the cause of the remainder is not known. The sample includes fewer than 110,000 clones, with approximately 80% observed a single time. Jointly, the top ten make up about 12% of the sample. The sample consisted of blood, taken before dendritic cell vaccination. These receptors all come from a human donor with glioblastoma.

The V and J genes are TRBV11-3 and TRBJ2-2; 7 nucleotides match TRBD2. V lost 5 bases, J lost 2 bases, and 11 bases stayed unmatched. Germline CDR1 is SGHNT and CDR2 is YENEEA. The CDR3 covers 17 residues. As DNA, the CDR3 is TGTGCCAGCAGCCCTTTTCGTGCTAGCGGTAACACCGGGGAGCTGTTTTTT. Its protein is CASSPFRASGNTGELFF.

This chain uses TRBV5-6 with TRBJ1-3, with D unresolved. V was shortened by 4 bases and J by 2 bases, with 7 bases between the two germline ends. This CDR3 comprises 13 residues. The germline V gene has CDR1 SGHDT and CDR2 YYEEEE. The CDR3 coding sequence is TGTGCCAGCAGCCCTATTACTGGAAACACCATATATTTT. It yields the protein CASSPITGNTIYF.

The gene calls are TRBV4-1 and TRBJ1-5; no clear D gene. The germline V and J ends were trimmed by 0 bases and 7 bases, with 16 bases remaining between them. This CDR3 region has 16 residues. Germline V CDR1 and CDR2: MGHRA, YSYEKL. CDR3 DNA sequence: TGCGCCAGCAGCCAAGAAGGGAGGGTCTGGGGACAGCCCCAGCATTTT. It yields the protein CASSQEGRVWGQPQHF.

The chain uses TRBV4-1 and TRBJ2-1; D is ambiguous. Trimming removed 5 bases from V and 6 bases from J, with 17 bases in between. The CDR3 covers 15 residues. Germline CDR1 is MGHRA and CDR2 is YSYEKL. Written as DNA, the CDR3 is TGCGCCAGCAGCTTCCGCCCACAAGTCAGCAATGAGCAGTTCTTC. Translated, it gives CASSFRPQVSNEQFF.

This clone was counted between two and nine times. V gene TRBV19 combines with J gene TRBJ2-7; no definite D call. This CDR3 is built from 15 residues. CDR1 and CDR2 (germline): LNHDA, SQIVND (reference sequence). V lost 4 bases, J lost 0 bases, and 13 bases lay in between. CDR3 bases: TGTGCCAGTAGTAGGTACAGAGATATCTCCTACGAGCAGTACTTC. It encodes CASSRYRDISYEQYF.

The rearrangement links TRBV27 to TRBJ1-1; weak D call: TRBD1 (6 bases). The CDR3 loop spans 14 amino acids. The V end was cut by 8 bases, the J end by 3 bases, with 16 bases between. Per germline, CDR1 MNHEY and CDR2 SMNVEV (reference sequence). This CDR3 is CASRAAGVHTEAFF. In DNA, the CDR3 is TGTGCCAGCCGGGCGGCAGGGGTACACACTGAAGCTTTCTTT.

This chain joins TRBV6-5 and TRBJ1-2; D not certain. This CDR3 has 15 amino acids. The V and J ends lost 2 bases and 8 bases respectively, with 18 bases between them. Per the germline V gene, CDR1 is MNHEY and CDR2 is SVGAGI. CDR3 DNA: TGTGCCAGCAGTTACAGTTATGAGTCCGGGGAGGGCTACACCTTC. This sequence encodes CASSYSYESGEGYTF.

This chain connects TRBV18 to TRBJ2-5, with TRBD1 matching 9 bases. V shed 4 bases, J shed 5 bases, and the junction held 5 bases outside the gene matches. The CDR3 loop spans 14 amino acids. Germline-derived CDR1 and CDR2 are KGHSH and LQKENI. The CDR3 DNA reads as TGTGCCAGCTCACGAACAGGGGGCGAGGAGACCCAGTACTTC. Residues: CASSRTGGEETQYF. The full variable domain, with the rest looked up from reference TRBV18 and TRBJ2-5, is NAGVMQNPRHLVRRRGQEARLRCSPMKGHSHVYWYRQLPEEGLKFMVYLQKENIIDESGMPKERFSAEFPKEGPSILRIQQVVRGDSAAYFCASSRTGGEETQYFGPGTRLLVL.

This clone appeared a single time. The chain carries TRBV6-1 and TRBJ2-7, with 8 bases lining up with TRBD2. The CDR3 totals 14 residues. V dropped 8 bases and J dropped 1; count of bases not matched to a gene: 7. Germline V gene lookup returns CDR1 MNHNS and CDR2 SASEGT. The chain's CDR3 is CASSLRGGSYEQYF. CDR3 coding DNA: TGTGCCAGCTCCCTCCGGGGGGGTTCCTACGAGCAGTACTTC.

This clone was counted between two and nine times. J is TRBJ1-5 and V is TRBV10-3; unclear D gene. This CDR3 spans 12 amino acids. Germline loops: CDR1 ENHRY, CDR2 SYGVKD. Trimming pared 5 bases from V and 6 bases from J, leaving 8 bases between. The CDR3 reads CAISQEGQPQHF. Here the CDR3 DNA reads TGTGCCATCAGTCAGGAGGGTCAGCCCCAGCATTTT.

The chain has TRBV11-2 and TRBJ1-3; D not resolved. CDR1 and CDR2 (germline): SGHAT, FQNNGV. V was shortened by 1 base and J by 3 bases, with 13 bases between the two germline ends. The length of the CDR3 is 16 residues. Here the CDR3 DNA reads TGTGCCAGCAGCTTAGGCGCCCGGTTGATTGGAAACACCATATATTTT. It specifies CASSLGARLIGNTIYF. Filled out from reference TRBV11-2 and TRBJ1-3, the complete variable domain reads EAGVAQSPRYKIIEKRQSVAFWCNPISGHATLYWYQQILGQGPKLLIQFQNNGVVDDSQLPKDRFSAERLKGVDSTLKIQPAKLEDSAVYLCASSLGARLIGNTIYFGEGSWLTVV.

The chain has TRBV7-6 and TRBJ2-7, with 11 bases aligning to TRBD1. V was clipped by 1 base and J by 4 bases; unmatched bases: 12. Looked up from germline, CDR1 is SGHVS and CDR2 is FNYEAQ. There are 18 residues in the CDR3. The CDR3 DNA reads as TGTGCCAGCAGCTTAGGGGATATACTGGGACAGGGGGTATACGAGCAGTACTTC. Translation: CASSLGDILGQGVYEQYF.

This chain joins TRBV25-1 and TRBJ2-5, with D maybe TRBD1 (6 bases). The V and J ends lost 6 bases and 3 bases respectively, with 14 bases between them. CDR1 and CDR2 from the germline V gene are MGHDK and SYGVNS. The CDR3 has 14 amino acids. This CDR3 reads CASRTDRFKETQYF. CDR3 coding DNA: TGTGCCAGCAGAACAGACAGGTTCAAAGAGACCCAGTACTTC.

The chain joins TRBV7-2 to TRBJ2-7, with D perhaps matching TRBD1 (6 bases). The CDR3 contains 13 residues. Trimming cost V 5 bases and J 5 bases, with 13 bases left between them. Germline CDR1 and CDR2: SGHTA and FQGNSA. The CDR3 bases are TGTGCCAGCAGCCCCTCCCCAGGGGACGAGCAGTACTTC. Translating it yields CASSPSPGDEQYF.

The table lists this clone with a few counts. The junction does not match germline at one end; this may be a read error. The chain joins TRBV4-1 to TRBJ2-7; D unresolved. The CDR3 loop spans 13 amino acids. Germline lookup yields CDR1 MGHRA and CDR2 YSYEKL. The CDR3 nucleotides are TGCGCCAGCAGCCCCCAGAGTGGCCTCGAGGAGTACTTC. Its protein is CASSPQSGLEEYF.

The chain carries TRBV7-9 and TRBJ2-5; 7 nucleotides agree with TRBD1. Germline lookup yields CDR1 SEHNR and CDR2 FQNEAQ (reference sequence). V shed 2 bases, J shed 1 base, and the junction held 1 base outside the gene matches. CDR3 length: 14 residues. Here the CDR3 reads CASSLRDSQETQYF. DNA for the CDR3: TGTGCCAGCAGCTTAAGGGACAGCCAAGAGACCCAGTACTTC.

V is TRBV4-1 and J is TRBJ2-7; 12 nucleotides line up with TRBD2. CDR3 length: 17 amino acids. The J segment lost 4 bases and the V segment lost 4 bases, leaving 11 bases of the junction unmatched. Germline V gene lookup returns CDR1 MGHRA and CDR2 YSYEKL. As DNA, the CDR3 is TGCGCCAGCAGCCCGGGGGCTAGCGGGGGGGCCGTTTACGAGCAGTACTTC. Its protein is CASSPGASGGAVYEQYF.

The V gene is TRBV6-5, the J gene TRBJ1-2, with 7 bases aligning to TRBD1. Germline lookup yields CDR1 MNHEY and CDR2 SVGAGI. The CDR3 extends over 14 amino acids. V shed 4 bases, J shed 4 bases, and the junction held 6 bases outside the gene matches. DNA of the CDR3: TGTGCCAGCAGTTTGAAACAGGGGATCTATGGCTACACCTTC. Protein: CASSLKQGIYGYTF.

The CDR3 region is CASSIRGFLNTEAFF. CDR3 DNA: TGTGCCAGTAGTATTAGAGGGTTCCTAAACACTGAAGCTTTCTTT. The chain is built from TRBV19 and TRBJ1-1, with D unclear. The germline V and J ends were trimmed by 3 bases and 2 bases, with 13 bases remaining between them. The CDR3 covers 15 residues. Germline V lookup: CDR1 LNHDA, CDR2 SQIVND (reference sequence).

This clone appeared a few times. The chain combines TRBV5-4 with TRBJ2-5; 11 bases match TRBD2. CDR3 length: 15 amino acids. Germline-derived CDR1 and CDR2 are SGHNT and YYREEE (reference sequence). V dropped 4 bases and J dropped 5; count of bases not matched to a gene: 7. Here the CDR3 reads CASSNLTSGVETQYF. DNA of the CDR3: TGTGCCAGCAGCAATCTGACTAGCGGGGTGGAGACCCAGTACTTC.

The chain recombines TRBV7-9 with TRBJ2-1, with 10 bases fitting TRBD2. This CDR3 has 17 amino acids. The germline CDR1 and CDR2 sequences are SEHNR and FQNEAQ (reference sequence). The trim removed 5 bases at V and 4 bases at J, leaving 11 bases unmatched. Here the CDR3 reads CASSPGYSGGIYNEQFF. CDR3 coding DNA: TGTGCCAGCAGCCCGGGTTATAGCGGGGGGATTTACAATGAGCAGTTCTTC.

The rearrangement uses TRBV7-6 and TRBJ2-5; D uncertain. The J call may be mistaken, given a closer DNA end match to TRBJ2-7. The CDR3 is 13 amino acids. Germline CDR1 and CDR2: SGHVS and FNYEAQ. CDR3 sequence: CASSLQTRYEQYF. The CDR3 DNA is TGTGCCAGCAGCCTCCAGACACGCTACGAGCAGTACTTC.